This TCR beta chain appears in the sequencing data of a study of T cells in narcolepsy. Overall study context: Patients with NT1 or NT2 and healthy control donors were enrolled. Study outcomes and limitations: Autoreactive clonotypes reportedly recurred in blood of same and different patients, not controls.

TCRdb's copy holds only in-frame clones and misses some; the assay was immunoSEQ multiplex PCR. The repertoire holds about 20,000 clones, roughly four fifths seen once, with 1.6% in the top ten. The germline CDR1 and CDR2 sequences are LNHDA and SQIVND (reference sequence). This CDR3 has 15 amino acids. The junction had 9 bases not matched to a gene; V was cut back by 10 bases and J by 2 bases. Comments on this clone: The target antigen is unknown.

This rearrangement joins TRBV19 to TRBJ1-5; 9 positions match TRBD1. The origin of this receptor is a human donor in good health. Material: memory (CD45RA-) CD4+ T cells from blood. As DNA, the CDR3 is TGTGCCACAAAAGACAGGGGGTTAGGCAATCAGCCCCAGCATTTT. Translating gives CATKDRGLGNQPQHF.